This TCR beta chain was captured in a study of regulatory T cells. The PCR used 52 TRBV and 13 TRBJ primers. Sequenced by immunoSEQ multiplex PCR; TCRdb stores in-frame clones only, minus some. The sample has 20,000 or so clones, roughly 93% seen once. Germline lookup yields CDR1 MDHEN and CDR2 SYDVKM. The ends lost 4 bases at V and 4 bases at J; junction bases unmatched: 9. The CDR3 length is 15 residues. The clonotype originates from a child aged 2 to 10 with CD3G deficiency. Material for sequencing was CD8+ T cells sorted from blood. The chain uses TRBV28 and TRBJ2-7; TRBD1 matches at 8 bases. Here the CDR3 reads CASSSRRGQGYEQYF. The CDR3 DNA is TGTGCCAGCAGTTCCCGCAGGGGGCAGGGGTACGAGCAGTACTTC.